This T cell receptor (beta chain) was obtained from a study of molecular identifiers for immune sequencing clone quantification. Study results and limitations: Identical TCR molecules sharing a barcode could underestimate highly expanded clone sizes.

This clonotype was recorded at least ten times. No antigen is known for it. TCRdb redid the calling of the PCR reads with MiXCR, one entry per CDR3 protein. The sample includes some 320,000 distinct CDR3 sequences, around 21% seen only once; the top ten take roughly 0.86%. This TCR derives from a human donor in good health. Some libraries in this study had Jurkat cell RNA spiked in. Specimen: naive CD8+ T cells from blood, with Jurkat cell RNA spiked in. Subset specified: FACS-sorted CD8+CD4-CCR7+CD45RA+ naive T cells.

The CDR3 sequence: CASSSRTGPSNQPQHF. The CDR3 nucleotides read TGTGCCAGCAGCTCACGGACAGGGCCGAGCAATCAGCCCCAGCATTTT. The V gene is TRBV5-6, the J gene TRBJ1-5, with 8 positions matching TRBD1. Germline CDR1 reads SGHDT; CDR2 reads YYEEEE. The length of the CDR3 is 16 residues. V lost 3 bases, J lost 1 base, and 6 bases stayed unmatched.